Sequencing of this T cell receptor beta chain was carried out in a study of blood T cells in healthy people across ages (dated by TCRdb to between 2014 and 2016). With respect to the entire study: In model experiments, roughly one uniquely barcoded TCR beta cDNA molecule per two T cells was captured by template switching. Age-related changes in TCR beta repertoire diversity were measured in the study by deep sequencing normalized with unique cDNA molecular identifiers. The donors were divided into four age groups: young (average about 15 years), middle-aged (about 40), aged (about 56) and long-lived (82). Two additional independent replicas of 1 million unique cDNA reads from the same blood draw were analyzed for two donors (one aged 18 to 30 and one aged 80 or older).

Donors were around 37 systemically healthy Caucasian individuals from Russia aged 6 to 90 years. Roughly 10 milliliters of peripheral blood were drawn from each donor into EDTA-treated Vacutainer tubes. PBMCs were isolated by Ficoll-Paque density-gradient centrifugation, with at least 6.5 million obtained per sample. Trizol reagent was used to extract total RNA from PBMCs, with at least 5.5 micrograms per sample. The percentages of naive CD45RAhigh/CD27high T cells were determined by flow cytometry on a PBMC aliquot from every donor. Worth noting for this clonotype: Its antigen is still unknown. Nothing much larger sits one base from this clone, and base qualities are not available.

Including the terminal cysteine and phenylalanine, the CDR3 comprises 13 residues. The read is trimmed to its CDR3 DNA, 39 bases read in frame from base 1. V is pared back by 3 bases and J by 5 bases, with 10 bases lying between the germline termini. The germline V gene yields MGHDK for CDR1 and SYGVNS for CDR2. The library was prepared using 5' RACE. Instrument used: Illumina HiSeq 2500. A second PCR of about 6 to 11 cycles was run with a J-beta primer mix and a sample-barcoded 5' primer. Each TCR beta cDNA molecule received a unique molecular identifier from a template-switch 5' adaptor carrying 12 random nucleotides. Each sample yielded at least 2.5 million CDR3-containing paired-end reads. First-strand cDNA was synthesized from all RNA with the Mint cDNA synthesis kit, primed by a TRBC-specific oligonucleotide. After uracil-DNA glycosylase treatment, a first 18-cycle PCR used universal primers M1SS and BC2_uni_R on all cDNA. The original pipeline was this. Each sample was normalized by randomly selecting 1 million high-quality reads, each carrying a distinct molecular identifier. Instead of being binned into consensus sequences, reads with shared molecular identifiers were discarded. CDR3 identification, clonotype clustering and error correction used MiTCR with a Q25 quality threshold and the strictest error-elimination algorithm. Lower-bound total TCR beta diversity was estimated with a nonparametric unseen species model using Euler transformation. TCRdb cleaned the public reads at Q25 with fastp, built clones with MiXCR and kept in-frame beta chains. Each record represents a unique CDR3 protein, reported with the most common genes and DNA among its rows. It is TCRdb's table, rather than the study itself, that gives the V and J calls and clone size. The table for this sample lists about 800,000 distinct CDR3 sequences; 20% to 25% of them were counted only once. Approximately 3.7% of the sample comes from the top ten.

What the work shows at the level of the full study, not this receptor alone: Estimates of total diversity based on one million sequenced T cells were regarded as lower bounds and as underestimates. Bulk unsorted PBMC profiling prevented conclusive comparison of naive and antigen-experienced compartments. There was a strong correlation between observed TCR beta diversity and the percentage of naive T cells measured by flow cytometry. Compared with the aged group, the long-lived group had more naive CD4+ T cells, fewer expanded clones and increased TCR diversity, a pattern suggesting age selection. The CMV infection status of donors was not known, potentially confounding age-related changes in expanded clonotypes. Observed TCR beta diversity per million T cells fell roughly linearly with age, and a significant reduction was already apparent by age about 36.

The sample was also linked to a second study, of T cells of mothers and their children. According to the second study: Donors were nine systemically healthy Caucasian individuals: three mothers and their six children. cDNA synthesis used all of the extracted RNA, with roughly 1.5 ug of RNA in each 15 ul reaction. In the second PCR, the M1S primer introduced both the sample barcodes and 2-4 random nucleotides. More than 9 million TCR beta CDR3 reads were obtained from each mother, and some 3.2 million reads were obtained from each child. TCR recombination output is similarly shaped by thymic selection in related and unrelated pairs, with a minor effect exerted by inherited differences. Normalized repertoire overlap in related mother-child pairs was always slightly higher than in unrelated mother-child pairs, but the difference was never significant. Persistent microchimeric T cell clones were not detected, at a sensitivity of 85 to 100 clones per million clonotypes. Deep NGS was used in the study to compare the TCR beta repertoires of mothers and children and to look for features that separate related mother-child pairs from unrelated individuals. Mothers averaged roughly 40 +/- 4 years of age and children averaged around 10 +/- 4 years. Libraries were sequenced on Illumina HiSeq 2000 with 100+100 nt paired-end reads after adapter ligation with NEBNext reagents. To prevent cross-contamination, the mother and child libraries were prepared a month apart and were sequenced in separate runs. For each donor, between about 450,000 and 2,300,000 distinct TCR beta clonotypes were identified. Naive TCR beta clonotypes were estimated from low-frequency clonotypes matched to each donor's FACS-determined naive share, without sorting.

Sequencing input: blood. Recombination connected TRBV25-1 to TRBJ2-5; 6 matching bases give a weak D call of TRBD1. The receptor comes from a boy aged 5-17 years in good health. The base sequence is TGTGCCAGCAGTGAGGGGGCCAGGGAGACCCAGTACTTC. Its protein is CASSEGARETQYF. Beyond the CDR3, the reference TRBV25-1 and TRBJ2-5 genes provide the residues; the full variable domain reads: EADIYQTPRYLVIGTGKKITLECSQTMGHDKMYWYQQDPGMELHLIHYSYGVNSTEKGDLSSESTVSRIRTEHFPLTLESARPSHTSQYLCASSEGARETQYFGPGTRLLVL.